These T cell receptor beta chains were read from a single sample in a study of cytomegalovirus exposure and HLA in healthy donors. Produced via immunoSEQ multiplex PCR; TCRdb's table is partial and in-frame only. The sample records over 110,000 clones, around 80% being singletons. Sequenced: PBMCs. The receptors derive from a woman between 45 and 65 years old in good health and CMV-seropositive. CDR3s include the opening cysteine and the closing phenylalanine or tryptophan. The D gene is left open where the match is weak. Clone size appears in some rows only: once, few, many, or a class for an expanded clone.

>TRBJ2-1|TRBV6-6|-|TRBD2
CASSYPLAGAFNEQFF
TGTGCCAGCAGTTACCCACTAGCGGGGGCCTTCAATGAGCAGTTCTTC
>TRBJ1-2|TRBV6-1|-|-
CASSGSGNYGYTF
TGTGCCAGCAGCGGCTCAGGAAACTATGGCTACACCTTC
>TRBJ1-2|TRBV5-1|-|TRBD1
CASSLAGQTSYGYTF
TGCGCCAGCAGCTTGGCGGGACAGACGTCCTATGGCTACACCTTC
>TRBJ1-1|TRBV11-2|-|-
CASRQGRGEAFF
TGTGCCAGCAGACAAGGACGGGGTGAAGCTTTCTTT
>TRBJ2-1|TRBV9|-|TRBD2
CASSYLRLAIYNEQFF
TGTGCCAGCAGCTACCTTCGACTAGCGATCTACAATGAGCAGTTCTTC
>TRBJ2-5|TRBV11-2|-|-
CASSLGRDYQETQYF
TGTGCCAGCAGCTTAGGACGGGACTACCAAGAGACCCAGTACTTC
>TRBJ2-5|TRBV7-2|-|TRBD2
CASSSRTSAAQETQYF
TGTGCCAGCAGCTCCCGGACTAGCGCCGCCCAAGAGACCCAGTACTTC
>TRBJ1-2|TRBV5-8|once|TRBD1
CASSPAGTGADKGYGYTF
TGTGCCAGCAGCCCGGCCGGGACAGGAGCGGACAAGGGGTATGGCTACACCTTC
>TRBJ2-5|TRBV9|few|-
CASSVGGNQETQYF
TGTGCCAGCAGCGTTGGAGGGAACCAAGAGACCCAGTACTTC
>TRBJ1-2|TRBV29-1|-|-
CSSGEGAGYTF
TGCAGCAGTGGGGAGGGCGCGGGCTACACCTTC
>TRBJ2-1|TRBV6-1|-|TRBD2
CASSELWTSGNEQFF
TGTGCCAGCAGTGAACTCTGGACTAGCGGCAATGAGCAGTTCTTC
>TRBJ1-2|TRBV28|-|TRBD1
CASSSQGDYGYTF
TGTGCCAGCAGTTCCCAGGGGGATTATGGCTACACCTTC
>TRBJ2-6|TRBV4-3|-|-
CASSQEGISGANVLTF
TGCGCCAGCAGCCAAGAGGGCATCTCCGGGGCCAACGTCCTGACTTTC
>TRBJ2-3|TRBV6-1|-|-
CASSEYGTDTQYF
TGTGCCAGCAGTGAATACGGTACAGATACGCAGTATTTT
>TRBJ1-6|TRBV28|-|-
CASSLIGQFNSPLHF
TGTGCCAGCAGTTTGATAGGACAGTTCAATTCACCCCTCCACTTT
>TRBJ2-2|TRBV5-4|-|TRBD2
CASSLLARGGGELFF
TGTGCCAGCAGCTTGCTAGCGCGGGGGGGCGGGGAGCTGTTTTTT
>TRBJ1-3|TRBV5-4|few|-
CASSLGSVVSSGNTIYF
TGTGCCAGCAGCTTGGGATCGGTCGTGAGCTCTGGAAACACCATATATTTT
>TRBJ1-6|TRBV5-1|few|-
CASSLVSAYNSPLHF
TGCGCCAGCAGCTTGGTGTCTGCCTATAATTCACCCCTCCACTTT
>TRBJ2-7|TRBV11-2|-|TRBD2
CASSREASGGAGEQYF
TGTGCCAGCAGCCGGGAAGCTAGCGGGGGGGCCGGCGAGCAGTACTTC
>TRBJ1-6|TRBV7-9|-|-
CASSLAQGISSPLHF
TGTGCCAGCAGCTTAGCGCAGGGTATAAGTTCACCCCTCCACTTT
>TRBJ1-5|TRBV19|-|TRBD1
CASSIGTGYNQPQHF
TGTGCCAGTAGTATAGGGACAGGGTATAATCAGCCCCAGCATTTT
>TRBJ1-5|TRBV19|-|TRBD1
CASRGQGVPQPQHF
TGTGCCAGTAGGGGACAGGGAGTCCCTCAGCCCCAGCATTTT
>TRBJ2-1|TRBV7-9|-|-
CASSLAYDEQFF
TGTGCCAGCAGCTTAGCCTATGATGAGCAGTTCTTC
>TRBJ2-1|TRBV7-9|few|-
CASSLAAREGLNEQFF
TGTGCCAGCAGCTTAGCAGCCAGGGAAGGTTTAAATGAGCAGTTCTTC
>TRBJ2-5|TRBV6-1|-|TRBD2
CASGTREVETQYF
TGTGCCAGCGGGACCCGGGAGGTAGAGACCCAGTACTTC
>TRBJ2-1|TRBV5-8|-|-
CASSLGGLHNEQFF
TGTGCCAGCAGCTTAGGAGGGCTACACAATGAGCAGTTCTTC
>TRBJ2-1|TRBV5-5|-|-
CASSPLSEGEQFF
TGTGCCAGCAGCCCCCTGTCGGAGGGGGAGCAGTTCTTC
>TRBJ1-1|TRBV7-9|-|-
CASSLMGAEAFF
TGTGCCAGCAGCCTTATGGGCGCTGAAGCTTTCTTT